This TCR beta chain was identified during a study of blood T cells in healthy people across ages. Germline V CDR1 and CDR2: SGHDT, YYEEEE. V shed 6 bases and J shed 2 bases, with 20 bases lying between them. CDR3 length equals 17 residues. A second PCR of roughly 6 to 12 cycles used a sample-barcoded 5' primer and a J-beta primer mix. TCRdb redid the calling of the 5' RACE reads with MiXCR, one entry per CDR3 protein. This table holds about 1.5 million distinct CDR3 sequences, approximately 38% found once. The genes are TRBV5-6 and TRBJ2-2; possibly TRBD2 for D (5 bases). The sequence came from a woman aged 18-29 years in good health. Sequenced sample: blood. The CDR3 is CASTPKRLSTNTGELFF. The CDR3 bases are TGTGCCAGCACCCCTAAGAGACTATCTACCAACACCGGGGAGCTGTTTTTT.